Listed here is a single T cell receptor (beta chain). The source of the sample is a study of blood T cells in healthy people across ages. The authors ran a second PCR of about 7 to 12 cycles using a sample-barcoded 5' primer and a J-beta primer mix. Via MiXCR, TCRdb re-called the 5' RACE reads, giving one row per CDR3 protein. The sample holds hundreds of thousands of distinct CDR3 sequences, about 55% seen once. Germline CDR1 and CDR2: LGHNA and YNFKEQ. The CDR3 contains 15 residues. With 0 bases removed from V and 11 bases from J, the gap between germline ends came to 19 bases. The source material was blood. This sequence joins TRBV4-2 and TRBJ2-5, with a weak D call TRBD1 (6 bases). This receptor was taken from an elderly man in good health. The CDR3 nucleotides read TGTGCCAGCAGCCAAGATTGGGCAGGGGAGTCGCAGCAGTACTTC. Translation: CASSQDWAGESQQYF.